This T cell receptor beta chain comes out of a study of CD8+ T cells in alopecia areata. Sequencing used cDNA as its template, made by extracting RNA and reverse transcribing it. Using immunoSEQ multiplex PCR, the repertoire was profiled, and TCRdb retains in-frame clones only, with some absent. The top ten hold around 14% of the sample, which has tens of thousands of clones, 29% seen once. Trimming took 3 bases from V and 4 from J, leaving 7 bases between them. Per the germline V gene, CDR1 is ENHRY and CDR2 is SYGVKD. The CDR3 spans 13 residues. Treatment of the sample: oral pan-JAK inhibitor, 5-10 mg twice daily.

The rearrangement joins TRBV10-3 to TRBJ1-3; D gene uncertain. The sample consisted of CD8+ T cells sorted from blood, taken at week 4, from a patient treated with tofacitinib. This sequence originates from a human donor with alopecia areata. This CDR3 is CAISDSEGNTIYF. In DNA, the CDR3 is TGTGCCATCAGTGATTCTGAGGGAAACACCATATATTTT.